This T cell receptor beta chain was sequenced for a study of vaccination and CD4 T cells after COVID-19 (dated by TCRdb to 2022 to 2024). Background for the entire study: Convalescent patients had a positive SARS-CoV-2 result on nasal swab PCR, and of these patients, nine had mild disease and one had severe disease. The convalescent cohort comprised six males and four females, including two Hispanic individuals, seven Caucasians, two Asians and one multiracial person. Participants got two doses of the Pfizer-BioNTech BNT162b2 vaccine (n=8) or two doses of the Moderna mRNA-1273 vaccine (n=2). Post-COVID blood samples were collected from convalescent patients a median of around 100 days after diagnosis, with a range of roughly 30 to 170 days. The time from the second vaccine dose to post-vaccine blood sampling had a median of roughly 77 days and ranged from about 14 to 250 days. For stimulating the cultures, overlapping spike peptide pools were used, derived from SARS-CoV-2 as well as from the common cold coronaviruses HCoV-NL63, HCoV-OC43 and HCoV-229E. In control cultures, a CEFX viral epitope pool was used as positive control, an HIV-1 Nef peptide pool was used as negative control, or no peptide was added. The spike-specific CD4+ TCR repertoire was compared before and after mRNA vaccination in about nine COVID-19 convalescent patients and a handful of infection-naive healthy vaccine recipients.

Libraries were made using PCR. DNA from cultured CD4+ T cells underwent TCR sequencing with the Oncomine TCR Beta short-read assay at the Johns Hopkins FTIC core. The QIAamp micro DNA kit was used to extract genomic DNA from the cultured CD4+ T cells. The Oncomine TCR Beta libraries from cultured CD4+ T cells were pooled using unique dual indexes and then sequenced on an Illumina iSeq 100. On the authors' methods: Non-productive sequences were removed, and CDR3s that did not start with C, did not end with F or W, or were shorter than 7 amino acids were discarded. Antigen-specific clonotypes were identified using the MANAFEST web application through comparison of peptide-stimulated wells with reference and other culture wells. Positive clones required FDR below 0.05, an odds ratio above 5, and productive frequency above 0.1% in at least two of three replicate wells. Cross-reactive clonotypes were defined as significantly expanded in both SARS-CoV-2 spike wells and at least one common cold coronavirus spike condition. Similarity between CDR3 sequences was evaluated in R version 3.6.1 using Levenshtein distances (stringdist) and unrooted phylogenetic trees (ape). TCRdb applied fastp at Q25 and MiXCR to the public reads, then kept only in-frame beta chains. Identical CDR3 proteins give one entry, which carries the most common genes and DNA. The V and J calls reflect TCRdb's pipeline rather than the authors' work. In all, the sample holds about 22,000 distinct CDR3 sequences, and around a third of those were seen once. The top ten clones comprise about an eighth of the sample.

To note about this clonotype: The antigen it recognizes is unknown. The record has no base qualities; no much larger clone is one base away.

What the work shows at the level of the full study, not this receptor alone: Only a relatively small number of convalescent patients were included in the study, and early timepoints following natural infection were not analyzed. In convalescent patients, nearly all vaccine-specific clones (304 of 307) were found to be mono-reactive for SARS-CoV-2 spike rather than cross-reactive with common cold coronaviruses. In convalescent patients, a median about 86% of post-vaccine SARS-CoV-2-reactive clones were detected only after vaccination, and vaccine-specific priming was suggested by this finding. An increase in the median number of SARS-CoV-2-reactive clonotypes from more than 20 after infection to a few dozen after vaccination was observed, but the change was not found to be significant.

What the treatment or condition label conveys for this sample: roughly ten-day PBMC culture with coronavirus spike peptide pools or control peptides (ViraFEST assay). The ViraFEST assay, used in the study, expanded antigen-specific T cells with peptide pools and then identified the expanded clonotypes through TCR sequencing. The convalescent patients' positive SARS-CoV-2 PCR tests were from March to December 2020, which was before the Alpha, Beta and Delta variants emerged in the United States. PBMCs were cultured at a few million per well in IMDM supplemented with around 5.5% human AB serum and about 10 IU/ml IL-2, with roughly 10 ug/ml peptide pools added. On days 3 and 7, half of the culture medium was replaced with fresh IL-2-containing medium. CD4+ T cells were isolated after around ten days of culture through negative selection using the EasySep CD4+ T cell isolation kit. Ficoll-Paque Plus gradient centrifugation was used to isolate PBMCs from whole blood, and the isolated PBMCs were then either used fresh or cryopreserved at -140C. Triplicate wells were generally used for each culture condition.

V and J are truncated by 0 bases and 2 bases respectively, leaving an intervening sequence of 14 bases. Via the germline V gene, CDR1 is LGHNA and CDR2 YNFKEQ. The CDR3 runs 16 residues from the cysteine to the phenylalanine. The entry retains the CDR3 DNA only, 48 bases that are in frame from base 1. The sequenced sample was cultured CD4+ T cells from blood. The V and J genes are TRBV4-2 and TRBJ2-7; TRBD2 is a weak D gene call, 6 bases matching. The source is a human donor with COVID-19. The CDR3 loop reads CASSQDSGTGAYEQYF. The DNA sequence is TGTGCCAGCAGCCAAGATTCCGGGACGGGGGCCTACGAGCAGTACTTC.